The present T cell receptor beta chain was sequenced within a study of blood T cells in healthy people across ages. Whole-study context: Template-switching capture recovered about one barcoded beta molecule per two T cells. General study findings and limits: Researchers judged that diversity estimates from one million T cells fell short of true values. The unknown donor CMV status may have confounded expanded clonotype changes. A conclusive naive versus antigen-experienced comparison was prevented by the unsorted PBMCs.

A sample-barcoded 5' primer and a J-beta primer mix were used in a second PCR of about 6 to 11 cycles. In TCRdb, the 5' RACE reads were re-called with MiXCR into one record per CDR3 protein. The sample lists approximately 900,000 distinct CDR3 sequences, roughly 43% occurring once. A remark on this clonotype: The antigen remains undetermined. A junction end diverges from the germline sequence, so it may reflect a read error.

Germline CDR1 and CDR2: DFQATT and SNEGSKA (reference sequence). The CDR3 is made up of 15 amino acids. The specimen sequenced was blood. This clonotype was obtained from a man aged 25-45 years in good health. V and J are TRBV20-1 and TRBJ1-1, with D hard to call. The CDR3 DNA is TGCAGTGCCAGAGATTCGACTGGTTTCGTCGCTGAAGCTTTCTTT. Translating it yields CSARDSTGFVAEAFF.